The 20 T cell receptor beta chains below were found in one sample sequenced in a study of blood T cell repertoires in COVID-19. The method was immunoSEQ multiplex PCR; TCRdb's version includes in-frame clones alone and lacks a portion of them. The sample carries about 200,000 clones, 82% recorded once. The sequencing input was PBMCs or T cells enriched from blood (not recorded which). The receptor source for this set is a man in his forties who had recovered from COVID-19.

The chain couples TRBV4-1 to TRBJ2-3; 9 bases match TRBD2. There are 17 residues in the CDR3. The V gene's germline CDR1 is MGHRA and CDR2 YSYEKL. The ends lost 1 base at V and 2 bases at J; junction bases unmatched: 7. Here the CDR3 DNA reads TGCGCCAGCAGCCAAGCGGGGGCTAGCGGGATCACAGATACGCAGTATTTT. Translated: CASSQAGASGITDTQYF.

This chain joins TRBV5-1 and TRBJ2-1, with 9 bases lining up with TRBD2. In germline, CDR1 is SGHRS, CDR2 YFSETQ. With V trimmed by 7 bases and J by 6 bases, 14 bases remained unmatched. CDR3 length: 16 residues. The CDR3 loop reads CASARTGTSSSNEQFF. CDR3 nucleotide sequence: TGCGCCAGCGCCCGAACCGGGACTAGCTCTAGCAATGAGCAGTTCTTC.

This clone was observed once. The genes are TRBV19 and TRBJ1-1; D call uncertain. V lost 6 bases to trimming and J lost 3 bases, with 20 bases between them. Per the germline V gene, CDR1 is LNHDA and CDR2 is SQIVND (reference sequence). The CDR3 has 16 residues. The DNA for the CDR3 is TGTGCCAGTAGGAGACGGTCCTCAGGAGGAGACACTGAAGCTTTCTTT. This codes for CASRRRSSGGDTEAFF.

This chain connects TRBV2 to TRBJ1-4; TRBD1 matches 7 bases. V shed 5 bases, J shed 4 bases, and the junction held 10 bases outside the gene matches. Per the germline V gene, CDR1 is SNHLY and CDR2 is FYNNEI. The length of the CDR3 is 16 residues. The CDR3 DNA reads as TGTGCCAGCAGTAGACAGGGCCCCTTCTTTAATGAAAAACTGTTTTTT. Its protein product is CASSRQGPFFNEKLFF.

The chain carries TRBV5-1 and TRBJ2-6; 8 bases align to TRBD1. The CDR3 is 16 amino acids. The V segment lost 3 bases and the J segment 1 base; nucleotides outside the gene matches: 3. Germline assignment: CDR1 SGHRS and CDR2 YFSETQ. The CDR3 nucleotides are TGCGCCAGCAGCTCAGGACAGGGATCTGGGGCCAACGTCCTGACTTTC. Its translation: CASSSGQGSGANVLTF.

This clone was counted between two and nine times. The rearrangement links TRBV19 to TRBJ1-3, with D unresolved. Trimming took off 2 bases at V and 2 bases at J, with 7 bases between the two ends. Germline CDR1 is LNHDA and CDR2 is SQIVND (reference sequence). The CDR3 totals 14 residues. The CDR3 region is CASSISGTGNTIYF. The CDR3 DNA is TGTGCCAGTAGTATATCCGGGACTGGAAACACCATATATTTT.

The chain has TRBV7-2 and TRBJ2-3, with D hard to call. Germline V gives CDR1 SGHTA, CDR2 FQGNSA. Trimming cost V 2 bases and J 4 bases, with 13 bases left between them. This CDR3 is 15 amino acids long. The CDR3 DNA reads as TGTGCCAGCAGCTTAACCAGTGGTTACGCAGATACGCAGTATTTT. Translating it yields CASSLTSGYADTQYF.

This clone was counted a few times. The V call is TRBV21-1, the J call TRBJ1-1. TRBV21-1 is given as a pseudogene. CDR3 length: 14 residues. The CDR3 sequence is CASSKKEVSTEAFF. The CDR3, as DNA: TGTGCCAGCAGCAAAAAGGAGGTTAGTACTGAAGCTTTCTTT.

The V call is TRBV30, the J call TRBJ1-2; maybe TRBD1 (6 bases). This CDR3 spans 14 amino acids. The germline V gene has CDR1 GTSNPN and CDR2 SVGIG (reference sequence). V lost 6 bases to trimming and J lost 3 bases, with 17 bases between them. CDR3 nucleotides: TGTGCCTGTCGACAGGAAAGAACTTACTATGGCTACACCTTC. It yields the protein CACRQERTYYGYTF. Full variable domain (remainder filled in from reference TRBV30 and TRBJ1-2): SQTIHQWPATLVQPVGSPLSLECTVEGTSNPNLYWYRQAAGRGLQLLFYSVGIGQISSEVPQNLSASRPQDRQFILSSKKLLLSDSGFYLCACRQERTYYGYTFGSGTRLTVV.

The chain combines TRBV7-9 with TRBJ2-1; TRBD1 matches 8 bases. V lost 10 bases and J lost 8; bases outside the gene matches: 16. Per germline, CDR1 SEHNR and CDR2 FQNEAQ (reference sequence). There are 15 residues in the CDR3. DNA for the CDR3: TGTGCCACCTCCCCGGGGACAGGCTCTATCGATGAGCAGTTCTTC. This codes for CATSPGTGSIDEQFF.

CDR3 in amino acids: CASSEGLHSTYEQYV. The CDR3 bases are TGTGCCAGCAGTGAGGGCCTACACAGTACCTACGAGCAGTACGTC. This chain uses TRBV6-1 with TRBJ2-7, with D uncertain. This CDR3 has 15 residues. Deletions cut 3 bases from V and 2 bases from J, with 14 bases between. The germline V gene encodes CDR1 MNHNS and CDR2 SASEGT.

To note about this clone: A read error may produce the germline difference seen at one junction end. The chain recombines TRBV6-6 with TRBJ1-2; the match to TRBD1 covers 10 bases. This CDR3 has 15 amino acids. Germline V gene data show CDR1 as MNHNY and CDR2 as SVGAGI (reference sequence). This CDR3 is CASSYSGQGPGSLSF. DNA for the CDR3: TGTGCCAGCAGTTACTCGGGACAGGGGCCGGGGTCGCTCTCCTTC.

This rearrangement joins TRBV29-1 to TRBJ2-2, with TRBD2 identical over 7 bases. Trimming cost V 4 bases and J 2 bases; bases outside gene matches: 7. The CDR3 is 15 residues long. From germline, CDR1 is SQVTM and CDR2 ANQGSEA. CDR3 nucleotide sequence: TGCAGCGTTGGTGGCAGCGGGACTAACACCGGGGAGCTGTTTTTT. Translation: CSVGGSGTNTGELFF.

This clone was recorded only once. This sequence joins TRBV9 and TRBJ1-5; 8 nucleotides line up with TRBD1. Germline lookup yields CDR1 SGDLS and CDR2 YYNGEE. With V trimmed by 4 bases and J by 6 bases, 15 bases remained unmatched. This CDR3 has 17 amino acids. The CDR3 coding sequence is TGTGCCAGCAGCATCCGGCCCCAAGACAGGGGCGGTCAGCCCCAGCATTTT. This sequence encodes CASSIRPQDRGGQPQHF.

The V gene is TRBV4-3, the J gene TRBJ1-1; D is undetermined. CDR1 is LGHNA, CDR2 YSLEER, per germline. CDR3 length equals 14 residues. The V end lost 3 bases, the J end lost 0 bases, and 8 bases lay between the germline ends. The chain's CDR3 is CASSHDNMNTEAFF. In DNA form, the CDR3 reads TGCGCCAGCAGCCATGATAACATGAACACTGAAGCTTTCTTT.

About this clone: An end of the junction does not agree with germline; a read error may underlie this. The genes are TRBV9 and TRBJ2-1; 7 positions match TRBD2. From germline, CDR1 is SGDLS and CDR2 YYNGEE. The CDR3 spans 16 residues. The CDR3: CVSSVVGGTTYNEQFF. The CDR3 DNA sequence: TGTGTCAGCAGCGTAGTGGGCGGGACTACCTACAATGAGCAGTTCTTC.

This clone has only a few counts. This chain joins TRBV9 and TRBJ2-3; 8 nucleotides line up with TRBD2. The germline V gene encodes CDR1 SGDLS and CDR2 YYNGEE. The CDR3 covers 16 residues. The V and J ends lost 0 bases and 2 bases, in that order; junction bases with no gene match: 5. This CDR3 reads CASSVGAGGPTDTQYF. In DNA, the CDR3 is TGTGCCAGCAGCGTAGGGGCGGGGGGTCCCACAGATACGCAGTATTTT.

The V and J genes are TRBV25-1 and TRBJ2-1; a weak D match, TRBD2 (5 bases). Germline CDR1 is MGHDK and CDR2 is SYGVNS. Trimming cost V 2 bases and J 0 bases, with 8 bases left between them. The CDR3 is 15 residues long. The CDR3 nucleotides are TGTGCCAGCAGTGAACTAGCAGGCTCCTACAATGAGCAGTTCTTC. This gives the protein CASSELAGSYNEQFF.

As for this clone: The germline gene is not matched at one end of the junction; a read error may be the cause. The chain uses TRBV15 and TRBJ2-5, with D possibly TRBD1 on 5 matching bases. Per the germline V gene, CDR1 is LNHNV and CDR2 is YYDKDF (reference sequence). There are 13 residues in the CDR3. CDR3 residues: CATRRAAQETQYF. The CDR3 region has the DNA TGTGCCACCCGCAGGGCGGCCCAAGAGACCCAGTACTTC.

This sequence joins TRBV6-6 and TRBJ1-6, with D maybe TRBD1 (6 bases). Germline CDR1 is MNHNY and CDR2 is SVGAGI (reference sequence). Trimming shortened V by 6 bases and J by 7 bases, and 13 bases separated the two germline ends. The CDR3 is 14 amino acids. This chain's CDR3 is CASRYGQLNSPLHF. In nucleotides, the CDR3 is TGTGCCAGCAGGTACGGACAGCTGAATTCACCCCTCCACTTT.